The 23 T cell receptor beta chains listed next were all sequenced from one sample in a study of beta chain features in type 1 diabetes. Expressed TCRB transcripts were sequenced after all isolated RNA was converted to cDNA. Profiled with immunoSEQ multiplex PCR; TCRdb holds only in-frame clones, not every one. The table shows 120,000 to 150,000 clones, with around 50% occurring only once. Sequenced: Tregs from blood. Receptor source: a man aged 18 to 29 in good health.

J is TRBJ1-5 and V is TRBV6-1; no clear D. The germline gives CDR1 MNHNS, CDR2 SASEGT. V lost 5 bases, J lost 6 bases, and 5 bases lay in between. The CDR3 length is 11 residues. The CDR3 DNA reads TGTGCCAGCAGTAAGAGTCAGCCCCAGCATTTT. Translation: CASSKSQPQHF.

This clone was recorded only once. This chain connects TRBV19 to TRBJ2-2; D unresolved. V was trimmed by 7 bases and J by 2 bases, leaving 11 bases between them. The CDR3 has 14 residues. The germline CDR1 and CDR2 sequences are LNHDA and SQIVND (reference sequence). In DNA, the CDR3 is TGTGCCAGTAACAGTCAGATAAACACCGGGGAGCTGTTTTTT. Protein product: CASNSQINTGELFF.

This rearrangement joins TRBV20-1 to TRBJ1-2; no reliable D call. CDR1 and CDR2 from the germline V gene are DFQATT and SNEGSKA (reference sequence). V was cut by 7 bases and J by 0 bases, with 6 bases left in between. This CDR3 has 11 residues. The CDR3 bases are TGCAGTGTGAGCGCTAACTATGGCTACACCTTC. This codes for CSVSANYGYTF.

This clone was observed a single time. The rearrangement uses TRBV27 and TRBJ2-7; D may be TRBD2 (7 bases). CDR1 is MNHEY, CDR2 SMNVEV, per germline (reference sequence). The V end was cut by 5 bases, the J end by 2 bases, with 16 bases between. The CDR3 covers 15 residues. CDR3 in DNA: TGTGCCAGCAGTCCCGTTAGGGGGGGACCCTACGAGCAGTACTTC. It encodes CASSPVRGGPYEQYF.

The table lists this clone with a few counts. The V call is TRBV30, the J call TRBJ2-1, with a tentative D call TRBD2 (6 bases). CDR3 length: 13 residues. Trimming took 8 bases from V and 2 from J, leaving 13 bases between them. Germline V gene lookup returns CDR1 GTSNPN and CDR2 SVGIG (reference sequence). The CDR3: CAGTSSAYNEQFF. The CDR3 DNA sequence: TGTGCCGGTACTAGCAGCGCCTACAATGAGCAGTTCTTC.

This clone was found a few times. The CDR3 DNA is TGTGCCAGCAGTTACTGGACAGGGGAAGAGACCCAGTACTTC. Its translation: CASSYWTGEETQYF. This chain uses TRBV6-6 with TRBJ2-5, with TRBD1 matching over 9 bases. CDR3 length: 14 residues. CDR1 is MNHNY and CDR2 is SVGAGI in the germline V gene (reference sequence). With 1 base clipped from V and 3 bases from J, the junction kept 0 bases outside the gene matches.

This chain joins TRBV6-6 and TRBJ2-3; tentative D call: TRBD2 (5 bases). Trimming shortened V by 3 bases and J by 7 bases, and 17 bases separated the two germline ends. Germline V gives CDR1 MNHNY, CDR2 SVGAGI (reference sequence). The CDR3 has 15 residues. CDR3 DNA: TGTGCCAGCAGTTATGACTTTAGCGCAGTAAATACGCAGTATTTT. Its translation: CASSYDFSAVNTQYF.

This clone turned up a few times. This chain links TRBV7-2 with TRBJ2-3; TRBD2 matches at 9 bases. V shed 1 base, J shed 4 bases, and the junction held 9 bases outside the gene matches. The CDR3 contains 17 residues. Germline loops: CDR1 SGHTA, CDR2 FQGNSA. This chain's CDR3 is CASSLGSSGGVADTQYF. CDR3 nucleotide sequence: TGTGCCAGCAGCTTAGGGAGTAGCGGGGGTGTGGCAGATACGCAGTATTTT.

This clone was counted a few times. The genes are TRBV18 and TRBJ1-2, with 7 bases fitting TRBD1. The germline CDR1 and CDR2 sequences are KGHSH and LQKENI. This CDR3 region has 15 residues. V shed 3 bases and J 3 bases; nucleotides not matched to a gene: 7. CDR3 nucleotide sequence: TGTGCCAGCTCACCGAGACTCCAGGGGGACTATGGCTACACCTTC. Translation: CASSPRLQGDYGYTF.

V is TRBV25-1 and J is TRBJ2-5, with a possible D match to TRBD1 (6 bases). The germline CDR1 and CDR2 sequences are MGHDK and SYGVNS. CDR3 length equals 16 residues. V gave up 6 bases and J gave up 2 bases, with 19 bases separating them. CDR3 residues: CASSPGHFQYQETQYF. The CDR3 DNA follows: TGTGCCAGCAGCCCGGGACACTTCCAATATCAAGAGACCCAGTACTTC.

This clone occurred a few times. The J gene is TRBJ1-6, the V gene TRBV10-3; D is perhaps TRBD1 (5 bases). Trimming left V 6 bases short and J 7 bases short, with 16 bases between. In germline, CDR1 is ENHRY, CDR2 SYGVKD. This CDR3 has 15 residues. The CDR3 spells CAISRDSPGNSPLHF. The CDR3 DNA follows: TGTGCCATCAGCCGGGACTCCCCTGGAAATTCACCCCTCCACTTT.

V is TRBV19 and J is TRBJ1-5; D uncertain. This CDR3 has 14 residues. The germline CDR1 and CDR2 sequences are LNHDA and SQIVND (reference sequence). Deletions cut 2 bases from V and 0 bases from J, with 5 bases between. The CDR3 loop is CASSIPVSNQPQHF. In DNA form, the CDR3 reads TGTGCCAGTAGTATACCTGTTAGCAATCAGCCCCAGCATTTT. Variable domain in full (rest from reference TRBV19 and TRBJ1-5): DGGITQSPKYLFRKEGQNVTLSCEQNLNHDAMYWYRQDPGQGLRLIYYSQIVNDFQKGDIAEGYSVSREKKESFPLTVTSAQKNPTAFYLCASSIPVSNQPQHFGDGTRLSIL.

This chain uses TRBV7-2 with TRBJ2-1; 8 nucleotides align to TRBD2. The V and J ends lost 5 bases and 8 bases, in that order; junction bases with no gene match: 11. Germline V lookup: CDR1 SGHTA, CDR2 FQGNSA. The CDR3 is 15 residues long. The CDR3 bases are TGTGCCAGCAGCGTACGCGTCGGGGGGGTTTATGAGCAGTTCTTC. This gives the protein CASSVRVGGVYEQFF.

This chain joins TRBV5-1 and TRBJ2-2; the D gene is possibly TRBD1 (6 bases). The V gene lost 2 bases and the J gene lost 4 bases, with 9 bases spanning the gap. The CDR3 is made up of 14 amino acids. Germline CDR1 and CDR2: SGHRS and YFSETQ. CDR3 DNA: TGCGCCAGCAGCTTTTTGGGGGCCACCGGGGAGCTGTTTTTT. It yields the protein CASSFLGATGELFF.

The chain employs TRBV19 and TRBJ1-5, with D hard to call. The ends were cut back, 5 bases at V and 1 base at J, with 18 bases in the middle. This CDR3 has 17 amino acids. The germline V gene encodes CDR1 LNHDA and CDR2 SQIVND (reference sequence). The CDR3 DNA sequence: TGTGCCAGTAGTCCCCCGACGGGTCTGGCCAGCAATCAGCCCCAGCATTTT. This codes for CASSPPTGLASNQPQHF.

This clone showed up just a few times. V usage is TRBV7-3 and J usage is TRBJ2-2; tentative D call: TRBD1 (6 bases). Per the germline V gene, CDR1 is SGHTA and CDR2 is FQGTGA. Trimming stripped 8 bases from V and 5 bases from J, with 18 bases between. This CDR3 has 15 residues. The CDR3 loop reads CASGLGGQGTGELFF. CDR3 nucleotide sequence: TGTGCCAGCGGCCTCGGCGGCCAGGGGACCGGGGAGCTGTTTTTT.

The chain carries TRBV4-1 and TRBJ2-1; 7 bases are shared with TRBD2. Germline V gene data show CDR1 as MGHRA and CDR2 as YSYEKL. The CDR3 has 17 residues. Trimming at V came to 5 bases and at J to 0 bases, leaving 10 bases not matched to a gene. For the CDR3, the DNA is TGCGCCAGCAGCATGAGGCCTAGCGGCGACTCCTACAATGAGCAGTTCTTC. As protein: CASSMRPSGDSYNEQFF.

This chain uses TRBV7-9 with TRBJ1-1; no clear D gene. Trimming stripped 1 base from V and 0 bases from J, with 6 bases between. Germline CDR1 and CDR2: SEHNR and FQNEAQ (reference sequence). This CDR3 has 14 residues. The CDR3 coding sequence is TGTGCCAGCAGCTTAGAGTCGGTGAACACTGAAGCTTTCTTT. Protein: CASSLESVNTEAFF.

The V gene is TRBV25-1, the J gene TRBJ1-3, with D maybe TRBD1 (5 bases). The CDR3 has 15 amino acids. V gave up 6 bases and J gave up 4 bases, with 16 bases separating them. In germline, CDR1 is MGHDK, CDR2 SYGVNS. This CDR3 reads CASRQQGAEGNTIYF. The CDR3 DNA reads as TGTGCCAGCAGGCAACAAGGGGCTGAAGGAAACACCATATATTTT.

This clone was seen a handful of times. The CDR3, as DNA: TGTGCCAGCAGCCAAGGACTAACTGGAAACACCATATATTTT. Translation: CASSQGLTGNTIYF. The chain is built from TRBV14 and TRBJ1-3; no clear D gene. Germline values: CDR1 SGHDN, CDR2 FVKESK. Deletions cut 1 base from V and 2 bases from J, with 6 bases between. The CDR3 is made up of 14 amino acids.

The chain is built from TRBV11-2 and TRBJ2-3; a possible D gene is TRBD2 (6 bases). Trimming shortened V by 4 bases and J by 2 bases, and 13 bases separated the two germline ends. The CDR3 has 15 residues. From germline, CDR1 is SGHAT and CDR2 FQNNGV. The CDR3 DNA sequence: TGTGCCAGCAGCTATGGCCGGGGACTCACAGATACGCAGTATTTT. Its translation: CASSYGRGLTDTQYF. The complete variable domain, with remaining parts taken from reference TRBV11-2 and TRBJ2-3, reads EAGVAQSPRYKIIEKRQSVAFWCNPISGHATLYWYQQILGQGPKLLIQFQNNGVVDDSQLPKDRFSAERLKGVDSTLKIQPAKLEDSAVYLCASSYGRGLTDTQYFGPGTRLTVL.

The CDR3 DNA is TGTGCCAGCAGTGAATTGACAGGGGCTTCTGGGGCCAACGTCCTGACTTTC. Residues: CASSELTGASGANVLTF. The chain has TRBV6-1 and TRBJ2-6; 8 bases fit TRBD1. The CDR3 covers 17 residues. In germline, CDR1 is MNHNS, CDR2 SASEGT. The trim removed 2 bases at V and 1 base at J, leaving 4 bases unmatched.

This clone was found a few times. CDR3: CASSLWLTTGDTQYF. As DNA, the CDR3 is TGTGCCAGCAGTTTGTGGCTCACCACGGGGGATACGCAGTATTTT. The V gene is TRBV28, the J gene TRBJ2-3; the D gene is possibly TRBD2 (5 bases). From germline, CDR1 is MDHEN and CDR2 SYDVKM. The CDR3 is 15 residues long. V was shortened by 3 bases and J by 6 bases, with 16 bases between the two germline ends. Supplemented by reference TRBV28 and TRBJ2-3, the full variable domain reads DVKVTQSSRYLVKRTGEKVFLECVQDMDHENMFWYRQDPGLGLRLIYFSYDVKMKEKGDIPEGYSVSREKKERFSLILESASTNQTSMYLCASSLWLTTGDTQYFGPGTRLTVL.